This TCR beta chain is drawn from a study of blood T cell repertoires in COVID-19. The CDR3 is made up of 14 amino acids. CDR1 MNHEY and CDR2 SMNVEV come from the germline V gene (reference sequence). Deletions cut 5 bases from V and 4 bases from J, with 15 bases between. Here immunoSEQ multiplex PCR was the method, and the copy in TCRdb shows in-frame clones only, minus some. The data contain around 44,000 clones, 65% to 85% of them seen just once; the ten biggest clones take up less than 40%. The sequence was obtained from a man aged 40-49 years with active or convalescent COVID-19. Material: peripheral blood. This chain links TRBV27 with TRBJ2-7, with a weak D call TRBD2 (5 bases). DNA of the CDR3: TGTGCCAGCAGTAGGGCCGGGAACTCTTACGAGCAGTACTTC. Protein product: CASSRAGNSYEQYF.